The text below deals with one T cell receptor beta chain. Sequenced by immunoSEQ multiplex PCR; TCRdb stores in-frame clones only, minus some. Of about 120,000 clones in the sample, around nine tenths are singletons; the top ten hold over 1.5%. The data belong to a study of PD-L1 blockade in urothelial cancer. Time point specified: peripheral blood 6 weeks after treatment start. Looked up from germline, CDR1 is MNHEY and CDR2 is SVGAGI. The V and J ends lost 0 bases and 0 bases respectively, with 6 bases between them. The CDR3 contains 15 residues. Sequencing was performed on PBMCs, taken around atezolizumab (anti-PD-L1) treatment. The chain is built from TRBV6-5 and TRBJ1-3; D is ambiguous. This TCR was recovered from a man in his sixties with urothelial cancer. As DNA, the CDR3 is TGTGCCAGCAGTTACTCCCATTCCTCTGGAAACACCATATATTTT. Amino acid sequence: CASSYSHSSGNTIYF.